This passage covers 10 T cell receptor beta chains from one sample sequenced in a study of cytotoxic CD8 clonotypes in ibrutinib-treated CLL. Generated by immunoSEQ multiplex PCR, the TCRdb table keeps only in-frame clones and is missing some. Counted here are about 49,000 clones, approximately 51% occurring once; the ten biggest clones make up around a third. Material: PBMCs, obtained after 12 months of ibrutinib treatment. The receptors stem from a human donor with chronic lymphocytic leukemia.

The CDR3 nucleotides are TGCGCCAGCAGCTTGGGTGACGCGGAGACCCAGTACTTC. As protein: CASSLGDAETQYF. The V call is TRBV5-1, the J call TRBJ2-5; D unclear. Germline CDR1 is SGHRS and CDR2 is YFSETQ. V lost 0 bases to trimming and J lost 5 bases, with 8 bases between them. CDR3 size: 13 residues.

V gene TRBV11-2 combines with J gene TRBJ2-7; 7 nucleotides line up with TRBD2. The ends lost 2 bases at V and 2 bases at J; junction bases unmatched: 9. Germline V lookup: CDR1 SGHAT, CDR2 FQNNGV. CDR3 length equals 16 residues. CDR3 DNA: TGTGCCAGCAGCTTATCGAGGGGCGGGAGAACCTACGAGCAGTACTTC. This gives the protein CASSLSRGGRTYEQYF. Supplemented by reference TRBV11-2 and TRBJ2-7, the full variable domain reads EAGVAQSPRYKIIEKRQSVAFWCNPISGHATLYWYQQILGQGPKLLIQFQNNGVVDDSQLPKDRFSAERLKGVDSTLKIQPAKLEDSAVYLCASSLSRGGRTYEQYFGPGTRLTVT.

The V call is TRBV11-1, the J call TRBJ1-2, with 8 positions matching TRBD1. Germline V gives CDR1 SGHAT, CDR2 FQDESV (reference sequence). J was trimmed by 4 bases and V by 5 bases; bases with no gene match: 6. This CDR3 contains 14 residues. DNA for the CDR3: TGTGCCAGCAGCACTCCGGGACAGGTCTATGGCTACACCTTC. Translated: CASSTPGQVYGYTF. Using reference TRBV11-1 and TRBJ1-2 for the parts outside the CDR3, the full variable domain is EAEVAQSPRYKITEKSQAVAFWCDPISGHATLYWYRQILGQGPELLVQFQDESVVDDSQLPKDRFSAERLKGVDSTLKIQPAELGDSAMYLCASSTPGQVYGYTFGSGTRLTVV.

This clone was detected a few times. The J gene is TRBJ1-5, the V gene TRBV7-8; 7 nucleotides align to TRBD1. The CDR3 sequence is 16 residues long. Germline V gives CDR1 SGHVS, CDR2 FQNEAQ. V was clipped by 5 bases and J by 7 bases; unmatched bases: 14. The CDR3 nucleotides read TGTGCCAGCAGCCCCTTTCAAACAGGGGTGGGACAGCCCCAGCATTTT. This sequence encodes CASSPFQTGVGQPQHF.

This clone occurred a few times. The rearrangement links TRBV5-4 to TRBJ2-7; the match to TRBD1 covers 8 bases. V lost 0 bases to trimming and J lost 0 bases; unmatched junction nucleotides: 8. CDR3 length equals 17 residues. Germline V gives CDR1 SGHNT, CDR2 YYREEE (reference sequence). In DNA form, the CDR3 reads TGTGCCAGCAGCTTGGGGCCAGGGGGCCTCAGCTCCTACGAGCAGTACTTC. Amino acid sequence: CASSLGPGGLSSYEQYF. The whole variable domain, remainder taken from reference TRBV5-4 and TRBJ2-7, is ETGVTQSPTHLIKTRGQQVTLRCSSQSGHNTVSWYQQALGQGPQFIFQYYREEENGRGNFPPRFSGLQFPNYSSELNVNALELDDSALYLCASSLGPGGLSSYEQYFGPGTRLTVT.

The sample holds a few counts of this clone. The CDR3 loop reads CASSPPTGESYEQYF. CDR3 in DNA: TGTGCCAGCTCACCACCGACGGGAGAGTCCTACGAGCAGTACTTC. This chain connects TRBV18 to TRBJ2-7, with D possibly matching TRBD2 (6 bases). This CDR3 comprises 15 residues. The germline V gene has CDR1 KGHSH and CDR2 LQKENI. V gave up 0 bases and J gave up 1 base, with 10 bases separating them.

V and J are TRBV15 and TRBJ2-5; 10 bases agree with TRBD1. CDR3 length equals 16 residues. CDR1 is LNHNV, CDR2 YYDKDF, per germline (reference sequence). The trim removed 1 base at V and 4 bases at J, leaving 6 bases unmatched. CDR3 in amino acids: CATSRGGQGSVETQYF. CDR3 in DNA: TGTGCCACCAGCAGAGGGGGACAGGGGAGCGTAGAGACCCAGTACTTC.

This clone is termed large. The J gene is TRBJ2-3, the V gene TRBV27, with D unclear. The germline V gene encodes CDR1 MNHEY and CDR2 SMNVEV (reference sequence). The CDR3 spans 12 residues. V was cut by 1 base and J by 4 bases, with 3 bases left in between. The CDR3 loop reads CASSLWADTQYF. The CDR3, as DNA: TGTGCCAGCAGTTTATGGGCAGATACGCAGTATTTT.

The rearrangement joins TRBV15 to TRBJ2-3; 7 nucleotides match TRBD1. Per the germline V gene, CDR1 is LNHNV and CDR2 is YYDKDF (reference sequence). The CDR3 consists of 18 residues. The ends lost 0 bases at V and 4 bases at J; junction bases unmatched: 13. CDR3 protein: CATSRDFPTGNVADTQYF. The CDR3 DNA is TGTGCCACCAGCAGAGACTTTCCGACAGGGAATGTCGCAGATACGCAGTATTTT.

This chain connects TRBV18 to TRBJ2-5, with TRBD2 as a possible D gene (5 bases). The CDR3 is 13 residues long. The germline CDR1 and CDR2 sequences are KGHSH and LQKENI. The germline V and J ends were trimmed by 6 bases and 7 bases, with 15 bases remaining between them. The CDR3 nucleotides read TGTGCCAGCTCTCTAGGACGGGATCGGACCCAGTACTTC. It codes for CASSLGRDRTQYF.